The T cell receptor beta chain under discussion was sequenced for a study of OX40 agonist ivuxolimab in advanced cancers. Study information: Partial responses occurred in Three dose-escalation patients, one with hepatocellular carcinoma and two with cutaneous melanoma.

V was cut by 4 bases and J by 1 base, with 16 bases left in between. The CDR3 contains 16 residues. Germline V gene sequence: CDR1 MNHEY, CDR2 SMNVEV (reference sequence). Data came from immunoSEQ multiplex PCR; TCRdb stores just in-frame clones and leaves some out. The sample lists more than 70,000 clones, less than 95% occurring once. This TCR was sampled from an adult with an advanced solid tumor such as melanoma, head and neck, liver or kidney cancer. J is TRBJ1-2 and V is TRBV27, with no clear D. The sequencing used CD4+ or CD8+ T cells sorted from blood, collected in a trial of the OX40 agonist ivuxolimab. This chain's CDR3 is CASSSAGLEINYGYTF. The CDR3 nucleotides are TGTGCCAGCAGTTCGGCCGGGCTAGAGATTAACTATGGCTACACCTTC.